The 8 T cell receptor beta chains listed next were all sequenced from one sample in a study of blood T cell repertoires in COVID-19. Sequenced by immunoSEQ multiplex PCR; TCRdb stores in-frame clones only, minus some. The sample consists of over 150,000 clones, 75% to 95% of them appearing once. The sample was peripheral blood. The receptors shown here come from a man aged 45 to 65 with acute or convalescent COVID-19.

V and J are TRBV7-2 and TRBJ2-3; D gene uncertain. Germline V CDR1 and CDR2: SGHTA, FQGNSA. The CDR3 contains 16 residues. The V end lost 5 bases, the J end lost 0 bases, and 15 bases lay between the germline ends. The CDR3 loop is CASSSNSAISTDTQYF. The CDR3, as DNA: TGTGCCAGCAGCAGCAATAGTGCAATTAGCACAGATACGCAGTATTTT.

The chain uses TRBV7-2 and TRBJ1-1; no reliable D call. In germline, CDR1 is SGHTA, CDR2 FQGNSA. Trimming left V 4 bases short and J 1 base short, with 7 bases between. CDR3 size: 13 residues. CDR3 nucleotides: TGTGCCAGCAGCTCTATTCCGAACACTGAAGCTTTCTTT. Translating it yields CASSSIPNTEAFF.

This CDR3 reads CASNEGAGSNSPLHF. The DNA of the CDR3 is TGTGCCAGTAATGAGGGGGCAGGGTCCAATTCACCCCTCCACTTT. The V gene is TRBV19, the J gene TRBJ1-6; 7 positions agree with TRBD1. V lost 7 bases, J lost 7 bases, and 10 bases stayed unmatched. The CDR3 has 15 residues. From germline, CDR1 is LNHDA and CDR2 SQIVND (reference sequence).

The chain uses TRBV7-2 and TRBJ2-2; 11 bases are a match to TRBD2. Germline V gene sequence: CDR1 SGHTA, CDR2 FQGNSA. The CDR3 runs to 16 residues. Trimming cost V 2 bases and J 4 bases; bases outside gene matches: 3. Here the CDR3 reads CASSLYLAGGTGELFF. The CDR3 nucleotides read TGTGCCAGCAGCTTATATCTAGCGGGGGGCACCGGGGAGCTGTTTTTT. The complete variable domain, with remaining parts taken from reference TRBV7-2 and TRBJ2-2, reads GAGVSQSPSNKVTEKGKDVELRCDPISGHTALYWYRQSLGQGLEFLIYFQGNSAPDKSGLPSDRFSAERTGGSVSTLTIQRTQQEDSAVYLCASSLYLAGGTGELFFGEGSRLTVL.

The chain uses TRBV2 and TRBJ2-2; D may be TRBD1 (6 bases). Germline CDR1 SNHLY, CDR2 FYNNEI. Trimming took 7 bases from V and 2 from J, leaving 11 bases between them. There are 14 residues in the CDR3. This CDR3 is CASKRTENTGELFF. DNA of the CDR3: TGTGCCAGCAAACGGACAGAAAACACCGGGGAGCTGTTTTTT.

About this clone: An end of the junction differs from the germline gene, which may be a read error. The CDR3 loop is CASSQVSAGPRAGHLGF. CDR3 DNA: TGTGCCAGCAGCCAAGTTTCGGCTGGCCCCAGGGCAGGACATCTCGGTTTT. V usage is TRBV3-1 (or the pseudogene TRBV3-2) and J usage is TRBJ1-5, with a possible D match to TRBD1 (5 bases). Germline values: CDR1 LGHDT, CDR2 YNNKEL (reference sequence). CDR3 length: 17 amino acids.

The CDR3 DNA follows: TGTGCCAGTAGCGTCAAGGGAGATCTCTACGTC. Residues: CASSVKGDLYV. This chain connects TRBV19 to TRBJ2-7; a possible D gene is TRBD2 (5 bases). This CDR3 is built from 11 residues. Trimming left V 6 bases short and J 13 bases short, with 16 bases between. The germline gives CDR1 LNHDA, CDR2 SQIVND (reference sequence).

This chain uses TRBV29-1 with TRBJ1-2; perhaps TRBD1 as D (6 bases). Germline CDR1 reads SQVTM; CDR2 reads ANQGSEA. V gave up 6 bases and J gave up 5 bases, with 10 bases separating them. The CDR3 has 11 amino acids. The CDR3 DNA sequence: TGCAGCGTCCGCAGGGGATATGGCTACACCTTC. Protein sequence: CSVRRGYGYTF.